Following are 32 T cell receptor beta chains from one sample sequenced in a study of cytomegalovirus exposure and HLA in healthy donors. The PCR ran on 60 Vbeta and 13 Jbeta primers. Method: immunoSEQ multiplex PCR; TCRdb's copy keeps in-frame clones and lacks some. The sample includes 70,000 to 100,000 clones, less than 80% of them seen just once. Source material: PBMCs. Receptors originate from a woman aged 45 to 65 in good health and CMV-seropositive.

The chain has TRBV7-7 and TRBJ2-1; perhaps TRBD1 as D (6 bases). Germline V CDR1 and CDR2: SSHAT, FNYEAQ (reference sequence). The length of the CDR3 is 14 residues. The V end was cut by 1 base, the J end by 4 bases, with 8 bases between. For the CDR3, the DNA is TGTGCCAGCAGCTTAGGGACAGCTTACAATGAGCAGTTCTTC. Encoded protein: CASSLGTAYNEQFF.

The CDR3 reads CASSPFGATEAFF. CDR3 sequence (DNA): TGTGCCAGCAGCCCCTTTGGGGCCACTGAAGCTTTCTTT. The chain couples TRBV16 to TRBJ1-1; a weak D match, TRBD1 (5 bases). Germline values: CDR1 KGHSY, CDR2 FQNENV. This CDR3 region has 13 residues. The V end was cut by 4 bases, the J end by 4 bases, with 10 bases between.

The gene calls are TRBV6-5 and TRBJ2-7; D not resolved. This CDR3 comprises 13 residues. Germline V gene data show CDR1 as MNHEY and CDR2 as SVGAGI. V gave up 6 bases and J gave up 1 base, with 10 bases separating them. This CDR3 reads CASSRGGSYEQYF. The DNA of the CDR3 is TGTGCCAGCAGCCGAGGTGGGTCCTACGAGCAGTACTTC.

In nucleotides, the CDR3 is TGTGCCAGCAGTGAACGTGCGGGGACCGGGGACAGGGCGGCCTACGAGCAGTACTTC. It specifies CASSERAGTGDRAAYEQYF. The chain has TRBV2 and TRBJ2-7; 9 positions match TRBD1. This CDR3 is built from 19 residues. The germline CDR1 and CDR2 sequences are SNHLY and FYNNEI. The V segment lost 2 bases and the J segment 2 bases; nucleotides outside the gene matches: 16.

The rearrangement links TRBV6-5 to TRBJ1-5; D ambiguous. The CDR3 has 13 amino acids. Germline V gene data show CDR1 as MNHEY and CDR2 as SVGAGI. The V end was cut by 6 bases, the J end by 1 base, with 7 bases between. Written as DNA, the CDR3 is TGTGCCAGCAGGACGGGGAGCAATCAGCCCCAGCATTTT. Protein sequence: CASRTGSNQPQHF.

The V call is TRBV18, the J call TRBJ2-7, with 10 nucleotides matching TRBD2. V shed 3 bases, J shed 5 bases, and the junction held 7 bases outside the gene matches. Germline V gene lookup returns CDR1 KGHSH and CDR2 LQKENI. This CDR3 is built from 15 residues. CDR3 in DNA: TGTGCCAGCTCACCCAGCGGGGGGGCTGTCGACGAGCAGTACTTC. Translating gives CASSPSGGAVDEQYF. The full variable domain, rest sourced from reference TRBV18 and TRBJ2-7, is NAGVMQNPRHLVRRRGQEARLRCSPMKGHSHVYWYRQLPEEGLKFMVYLQKENIIDESGMPKERFSAEFPKEGPSILRIQQVVRGDSAAYFCASSPSGGAVDEQYFGPGTRLTVT.

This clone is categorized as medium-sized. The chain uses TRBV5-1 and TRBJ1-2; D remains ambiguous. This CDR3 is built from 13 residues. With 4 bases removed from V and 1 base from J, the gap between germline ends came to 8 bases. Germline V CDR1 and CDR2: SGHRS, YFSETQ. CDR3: CASSSDFNYGYTF. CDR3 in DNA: TGCGCCAGCAGCAGCGATTTTAACTATGGCTACACCTTC.

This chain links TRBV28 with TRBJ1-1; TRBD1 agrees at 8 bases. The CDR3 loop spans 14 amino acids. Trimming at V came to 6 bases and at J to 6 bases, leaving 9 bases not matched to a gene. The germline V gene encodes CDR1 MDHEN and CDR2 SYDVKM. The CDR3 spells CASSPTDRAAEAFF. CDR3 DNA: TGTGCCAGCAGCCCCACGGACAGGGCTGCTGAAGCTTTCTTT.

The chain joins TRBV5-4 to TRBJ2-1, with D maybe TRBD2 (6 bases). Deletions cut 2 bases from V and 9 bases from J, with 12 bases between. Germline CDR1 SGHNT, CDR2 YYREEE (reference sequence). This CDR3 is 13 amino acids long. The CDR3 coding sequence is TGTGCCAGCAGCTTTAGTGGGGGAGGTGAGCAGTTCTTC. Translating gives CASSFSGGGEQFF.

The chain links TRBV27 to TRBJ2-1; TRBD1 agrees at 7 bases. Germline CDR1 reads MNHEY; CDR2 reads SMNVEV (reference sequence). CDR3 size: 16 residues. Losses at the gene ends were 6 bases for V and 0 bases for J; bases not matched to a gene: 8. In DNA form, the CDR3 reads TGTGCCAGCAGCGCGACAGGGTATTCCTCCTACAATGAGCAGTTCTTC. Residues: CASSATGYSSYNEQFF.

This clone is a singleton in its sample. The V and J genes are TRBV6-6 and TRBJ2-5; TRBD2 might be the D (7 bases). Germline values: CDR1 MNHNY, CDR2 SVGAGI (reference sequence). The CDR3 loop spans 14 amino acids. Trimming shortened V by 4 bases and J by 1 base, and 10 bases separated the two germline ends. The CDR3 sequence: CASSSGGSQETQYF. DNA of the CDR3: TGTGCCAGCAGTTCGGGGGGCAGCCAAGAGACCCAGTACTTC.

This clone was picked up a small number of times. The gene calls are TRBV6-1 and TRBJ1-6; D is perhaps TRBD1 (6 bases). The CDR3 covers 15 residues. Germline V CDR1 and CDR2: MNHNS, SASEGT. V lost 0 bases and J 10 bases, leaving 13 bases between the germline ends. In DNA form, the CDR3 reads TGTGCCAGCAGTGAAGCAGGCAGGGGACGGTCACCCCTCCACTTT. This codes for CASSEAGRGRSPLHF.

CDR3 coding DNA: TGCGCCAGCAGCCCCGGGACAGACCAAGAGACCCAGTACTTC. Translating gives CASSPGTDQETQYF. The chain has TRBV5-1 and TRBJ2-5, with TRBD1 identical over 7 bases. Germline V CDR1 and CDR2: SGHRS, YFSETQ. V shed 4 bases, J shed 0 bases, and the junction held 3 bases outside the gene matches. This CDR3 comprises 14 residues.

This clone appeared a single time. CDR3 loop: CASNRGGDTQYF. CDR3 nucleotide sequence: TGTGCCAGTAACCGGGGAGGTGATACGCAGTATTTT. This chain links TRBV19 with TRBJ2-3, with D possibly TRBD2 on 6 matching bases. Germline assignment: CDR1 LNHDA and CDR2 SQIVND (reference sequence). Trimming cost V 7 bases and J 6 bases, with 11 bases left between them. This CDR3 is 12 amino acids long.

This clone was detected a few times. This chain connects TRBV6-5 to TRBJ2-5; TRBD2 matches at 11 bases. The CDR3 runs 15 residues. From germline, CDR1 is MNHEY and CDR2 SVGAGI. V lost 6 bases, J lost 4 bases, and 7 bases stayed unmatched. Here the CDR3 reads CASRRGLAVIETQYF. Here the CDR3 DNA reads TGTGCCAGCAGACGGGGACTAGCGGTAATAGAGACCCAGTACTTC.

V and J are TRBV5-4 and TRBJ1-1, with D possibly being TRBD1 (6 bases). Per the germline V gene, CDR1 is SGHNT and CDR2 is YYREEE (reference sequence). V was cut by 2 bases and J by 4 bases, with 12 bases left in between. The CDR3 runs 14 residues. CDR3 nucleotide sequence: TGTGCCAGCAGCTTTCGGGGGGCGGGCACTGAAGCTTTCTTT. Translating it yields CASSFRGAGTEAFF.

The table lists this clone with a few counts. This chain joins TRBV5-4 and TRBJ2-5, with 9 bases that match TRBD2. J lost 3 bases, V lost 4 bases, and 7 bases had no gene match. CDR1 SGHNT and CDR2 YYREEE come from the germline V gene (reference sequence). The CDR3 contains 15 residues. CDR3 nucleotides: TGTGCCAGCAGCCCTAGCGGGGATGGAAAAGAGACCCAGTACTTC. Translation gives CASSPSGDGKETQYF.

DNA for the CDR3: TGCAGCGTTAGAACACAGCCCAATTCACCCCTCCACTTT. Translated, it gives CSVRTQPNSPLHF. The J gene is TRBJ1-6, the V gene TRBV29-1; unclear D gene. CDR3 length equals 13 residues. The germline V and J ends were trimmed by 5 bases and 7 bases, with 12 bases remaining between them. Germline V gene data show CDR1 as SQVTM and CDR2 as ANQGSEA.

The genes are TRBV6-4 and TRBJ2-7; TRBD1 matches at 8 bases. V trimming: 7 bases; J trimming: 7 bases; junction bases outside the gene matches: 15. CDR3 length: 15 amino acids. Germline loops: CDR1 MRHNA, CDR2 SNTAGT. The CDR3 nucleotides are TGTGCCAGCACCCAGCTCAGGGGGCTATCTTGGGAGCAGTACTTC. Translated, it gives CASTQLRGLSWEQYF.

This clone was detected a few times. CDR3 sequence: CASSMKGSPQHF. In nucleotides, the CDR3 is TGTGCCAGTAGTATGAAGGGGTCGCCCCAGCATTTT. The rearrangement links TRBV19 to TRBJ1-5; TRBD1 is a possible D gene (5 bases). V dropped 3 bases and J dropped 9 bases, with 9 bases sitting between them. CDR3 length equals 12 residues. Germline values: CDR1 LNHDA, CDR2 SQIVND (reference sequence).

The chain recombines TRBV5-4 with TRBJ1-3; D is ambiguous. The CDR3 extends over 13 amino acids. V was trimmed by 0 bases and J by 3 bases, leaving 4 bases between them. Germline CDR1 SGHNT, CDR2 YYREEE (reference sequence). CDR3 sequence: CASSLDIGNTIYF. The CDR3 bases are TGTGCCAGCAGCTTGGACATTGGAAACACCATATATTTT. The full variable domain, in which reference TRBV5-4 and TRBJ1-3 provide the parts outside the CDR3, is ETGVTQSPTHLIKTRGQQVTLRCSSQSGHNTVSWYQQALGQGPQFIFQYYREEENGRGNFPPRFSGLQFPNYSSELNVNALELDDSALYLCASSLDIGNTIYFGEGSWLTVV.

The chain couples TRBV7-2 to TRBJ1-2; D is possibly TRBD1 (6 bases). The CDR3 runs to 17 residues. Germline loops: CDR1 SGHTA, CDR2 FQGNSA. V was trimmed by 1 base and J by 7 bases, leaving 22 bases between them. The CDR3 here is CASSLGGAGASRVGYTF. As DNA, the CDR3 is TGTGCCAGCAGCTTAGGGGGTGCGGGGGCCTCTAGGGTTGGCTACACCTTC.

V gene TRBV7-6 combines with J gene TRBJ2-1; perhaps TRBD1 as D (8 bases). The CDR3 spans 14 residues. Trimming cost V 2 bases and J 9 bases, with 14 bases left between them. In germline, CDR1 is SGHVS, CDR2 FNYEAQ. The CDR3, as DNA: TGTGCCAGCAGCTTAAACAGGGGGACTATTGAGCAGTTCTTC. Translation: CASSLNRGTIEQFF.

In nucleotides, the CDR3 is TGTGCCAGCAGCTTTATTGGGAGCTATGGCTACACCTTC. Translation gives CASSFIGSYGYTF. The chain employs TRBV7-3 and TRBJ1-2, with D uncertain. The ends were cut back, 3 bases at V and 4 bases at J, with 9 bases in the middle. The CDR3 consists of 13 residues. CDR1 and CDR2 (germline): SGHTA, FQGTGA.

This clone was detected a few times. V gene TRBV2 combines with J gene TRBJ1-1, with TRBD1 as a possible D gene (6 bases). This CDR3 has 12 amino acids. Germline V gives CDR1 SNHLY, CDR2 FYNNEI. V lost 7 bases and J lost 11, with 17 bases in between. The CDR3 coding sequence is TGTGCCAGCATTAGGGGGAATCATTGGGCTTTCTTT. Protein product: CASIRGNHWAFF.

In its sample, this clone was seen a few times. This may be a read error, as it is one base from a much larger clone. CDR3 sequence: CATSHGTSGILETQYF. In DNA, the CDR3 is TGCGCCACCAGCCATGGGACTAGCGGGATTCTAGAGACCCAGTACTTC. The rearrangement joins TRBV4-3 to TRBJ2-5; 13 nucleotides align to TRBD2. The germline V gene encodes CDR1 LGHNA and CDR2 YSLEER. CDR3 length: 16 residues.

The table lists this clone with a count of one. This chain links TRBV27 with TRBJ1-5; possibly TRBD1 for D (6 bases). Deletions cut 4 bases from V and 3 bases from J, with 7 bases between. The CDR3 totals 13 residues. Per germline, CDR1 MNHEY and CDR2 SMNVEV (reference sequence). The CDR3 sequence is CASSWTANQPQHF. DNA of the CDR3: TGTGCCAGCAGTTGGACAGCCAATCAGCCCCAGCATTTT.

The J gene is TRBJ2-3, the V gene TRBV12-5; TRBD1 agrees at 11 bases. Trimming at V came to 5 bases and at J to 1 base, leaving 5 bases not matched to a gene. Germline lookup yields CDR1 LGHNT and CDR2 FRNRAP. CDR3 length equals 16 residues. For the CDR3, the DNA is TGTGCTAGTGGTGTGGGACAGGGGGATGGCACAGATACGCAGTATTTT. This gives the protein CASGVGQGDGTDTQYF.

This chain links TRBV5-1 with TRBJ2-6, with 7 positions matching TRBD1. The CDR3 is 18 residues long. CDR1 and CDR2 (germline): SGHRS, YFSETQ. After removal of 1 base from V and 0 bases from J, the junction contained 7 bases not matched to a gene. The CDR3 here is CASSLRTGIYSGANVLTF. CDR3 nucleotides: TGCGCCAGCAGCTTGAGGACAGGCATCTACTCTGGGGCCAACGTCCTGACTTTC.

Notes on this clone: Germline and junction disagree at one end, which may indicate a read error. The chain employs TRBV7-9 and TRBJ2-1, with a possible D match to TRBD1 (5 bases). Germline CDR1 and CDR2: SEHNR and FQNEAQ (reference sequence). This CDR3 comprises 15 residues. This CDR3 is CSSSQRQNSYNEQFF. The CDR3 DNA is TGTTCCAGCAGCCAGAGACAGAACTCCTACAATGAGCAGTTCTTC.

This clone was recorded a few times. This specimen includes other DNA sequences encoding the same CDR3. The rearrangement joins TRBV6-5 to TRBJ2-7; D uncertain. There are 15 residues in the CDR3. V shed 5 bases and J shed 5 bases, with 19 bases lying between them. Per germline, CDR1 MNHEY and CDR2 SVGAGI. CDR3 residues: CASSRRPDMANEQYF. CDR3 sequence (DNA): TGTGCCAGCAGTCGACGACCCGACATGGCGAACGAGCAGTACTTC.

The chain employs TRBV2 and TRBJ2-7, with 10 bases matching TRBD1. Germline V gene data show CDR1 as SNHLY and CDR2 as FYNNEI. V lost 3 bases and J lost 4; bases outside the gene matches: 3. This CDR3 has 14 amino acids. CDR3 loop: CASSDLGQGYEQYF. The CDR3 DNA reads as TGTGCCAGCAGTGACCTGGGACAGGGGTACGAGCAGTACTTC.